These 6 T cell receptor beta chains originate from one sample sequenced in a study of T cell responses to AZD1222 COVID-19 vaccine. The protocol was immunoSEQ multiplex PCR, while the TCRdb copy is restricted to in-frame clones and leaves out a portion. In the table there are about 140,000 clones, 92% of which are singletons. Material: peripheral blood, obtained 28 days after the second AZD1222 dose. These receptor sequences come from an adult who received the AZD1222 COVID-19 vaccine.

V is TRBV14 and J is TRBJ2-5, with TRBD1 identical over 9 bases. Germline assignment: CDR1 SGHDN and CDR2 FVKESK. This CDR3 region has 13 residues. Trimming took 6 bases from V and 3 from J; bases not matched to a gene: 2. This CDR3 is CASRGDREETQYF. The DNA for the CDR3 is TGTGCCAGCAGGGGGGACAGGGAAGAGACCCAGTACTTC.

This chain links TRBV5-5 with TRBJ2-7; D is uncertain. Trimming took 2 bases from V and 6 from J, leaving 12 bases between them. The germline V gene has CDR1 SGHKS and CDR2 YYEKEE (reference sequence). The CDR3 is 13 residues long. For the CDR3, the DNA is TGTGCCAGCAGCTTTCCGACTTTAATCGAGCAGTACGTC. Its translation: CASSFPTLIEQYV.

The J gene is TRBJ1-6, the V gene TRBV7-9; D unclear. The CDR3 spans 15 residues. V shed 6 bases and J shed 13 bases, with 22 bases lying between them. Germline lookup yields CDR1 SEHNR and CDR2 FQNEAQ (reference sequence). For the CDR3, the DNA is TGTGCCAGCAGTTCCGGCCCTCCGGCCCAATCCCCCCTCCACTTT. Protein product: CASSSGPPAQSPLHF.

The V call is TRBV5-1, the J call TRBJ1-6, with a tentative D call TRBD1 (5 bases). V was shortened by 4 bases and J by 10 bases, with 18 bases between the two germline ends. Germline lookup yields CDR1 SGHRS and CDR2 YFSETQ. The CDR3 loop spans 15 amino acids. CDR3 nucleotide sequence: TGCGCCAGCAGCCCCTTGGACACGGGAAAATCACCCCTCCACTTT. As protein: CASSPLDTGKSPLHF.

The CDR3 protein is CASSLKGVRLNTEAFF. In nucleotides, the CDR3 is TGTGCCAGCAGCTTAAAAGGGGTTCGGTTGAACACTGAAGCTTTCTTT. The genes are TRBV7-9 and TRBJ1-1, with a tentative D call TRBD1 (5 bases). This CDR3 contains 16 residues. Per germline, CDR1 SEHNR and CDR2 FQNEAQ (reference sequence). V lost 2 bases, J lost 0 bases, and 13 bases lay in between. Full variable domain (missing parts from reference TRBV7-9 and TRBJ1-1): DTGVSQNPRHKITKRGQNVTFRCDPISEHNRLYWYRQTLGQGPEFLTYFQNEAQLEKSRLLSDRFSAERPKGSFSTLEIQRTEQGDSAMYLCASSLKGVRLNTEAFFGQGTRLTVV.

This chain links TRBV19 with TRBJ1-5, with a tentative D call TRBD1 (6 bases). CDR1 is LNHDA, CDR2 SQIVND, per germline (reference sequence). The V end lost 3 bases, the J end lost 4 bases, and 13 bases lay between the germline ends. The CDR3 extends over 15 amino acids. CDR3 in amino acids: CASSIQGLENQPQHF. The CDR3 DNA sequence: TGTGCCAGTAGTATTCAGGGGCTGGAGAATCAGCCCCAGCATTTT. The full variable domain, with the rest looked up from reference TRBV19 and TRBJ1-5, is DGGITQSPKYLFRKEGQNVTLSCEQNLNHDAMYWYRQDPGQGLRLIYYSQIVNDFQKGDIAEGYSVSREKKESFPLTVTSAQKNPTAFYLCASSIQGLENQPQHFGDGTRLSIL.